What follows are 27 T cell receptor beta chains derived from one specimen sequenced in a study of molecular identifiers for immune sequencing clone quantification. TCRdb reanalysed the PCR reads using MiXCR and keeps one entry per CDR3 protein. This table holds around 470,000 distinct CDR3 sequences, 20% to 25% found once. The specimen was naive CD8+ T cells from blood, with Jurkat cell RNA spiked in. The sample's subset: FACS-sorted CD8+CD4-CCR7+CD45RA+ naive T cells. The receptors were sampled from a human donor in good health. Some libraries in this study had Jurkat cell RNA spiked in.

This clonotype came up a few times. The genes are TRBV29-1 and TRBJ2-5, with no clear D. This CDR3 region has 12 residues. The V gene's germline CDR1 is SQVTM and CDR2 ANQGSEA. V shed 7 bases and J shed 5 bases, with 14 bases lying between them. CDR3 nucleotide sequence: TGCAGCGAGCTGGACGGGCCTGAGACCCAGTACTTC. Protein sequence: CSELDGPETQYF. Combining the CDR3 with reference TRBV29-1 and TRBJ2-5 gives the whole variable domain SAVISQKPSRDICQRGTSLTIQCQVDSQVTMMFWYRQQPGQSLTLIATANQGSEATYESGFVIDKFPISRPNLTFSTLTVSNMSPEDSSIYLCSELDGPETQYFGPGTRLLVL.

This clonotype has at least ten counts. The chain links TRBV29-1 to TRBJ1-1; no clear D. There are 9 residues in the CDR3. V was pared by 8 bases and J by 5 bases, with 6 bases between. Per the germline V gene, CDR1 is SQVTM and CDR2 is ANQGSEA. CDR3: CSCGTEAFF. In DNA form, the CDR3 reads TGCAGCTGTGGGACTGAAGCTTTCTTT.

This clonotype showed up just a few times. This chain joins TRBV6-2 or TRBV6-3 and TRBJ2-1; 12 positions match TRBD2. This CDR3 comprises 19 residues. Per germline, CDR1 MNHEY and CDR2 SVGEGT. Unmatched junction bases numbered 18, after V lost 7 bases and J lost 5 bases. CDR3 loop: CASINDRTSGARGHNEQFF. The DNA of the CDR3 is TGTGCCAGCATCAACGACAGGACTAGCGGGGCCCGGGGACACAATGAGCAGTTCTTC.

The V and J genes are TRBV4-2 and TRBJ2-7; D not certain. V was trimmed by 0 bases and J by 0 bases, leaving 9 bases between them. This CDR3 contains 15 residues. The germline gives CDR1 LGHNA, CDR2 YNFKEQ. The CDR3: CASSQDWTASYEQYF. CDR3 in DNA: TGTGCCAGCAGCCAAGATTGGACGGCCTCCTACGAGCAGTACTTC.

A note on this clonotype: A much more abundant neighbour one base away suggests this may be a read error. V usage is TRBV3-1 and J usage is TRBJ1-5, with a possible D match to TRBD1 (5 bases). The germline V gene encodes CDR1 LGHDT and CDR2 YNNKEL (reference sequence). This CDR3 comprises 16 residues. In DNA form, the CDR3 reads TGTGTCAGCAGCCAAGGGACGTCCTCATCATCTCAGCCCCAGCATTTT. Translated: CVSSQGTSSSSQPQHF.

The V gene is TRBV2, the J gene TRBJ1-5; D not resolved. CDR3 size: 16 residues. Trimming cost V 3 bases and J 0 bases, with 12 bases left between them. From germline, CDR1 is SNHLY and CDR2 FYNNEI. The CDR3 protein is CASSDIWIGSNQPQHF. The CDR3 DNA reads as TGTGCCAGCAGTGATATTTGGATTGGTAGCAATCAGCCCCAGCATTTT.

Concerning this clonotype: One base away lies a much larger clone, so this may be a sequencing read error. The conserved closing phenylalanine or tryptophan is absent in this CDR3, likely reflecting a read error. The chain joins TRBV7-9 to TRBJ1-1, with D hard to call. The V end lost 3 bases, the J end lost 3 bases, and 8 bases lay between the germline ends. The length of the CDR3 is 13 residues. The V gene's germline CDR1 is SEHNR and CDR2 FQNEAQ (reference sequence). The CDR3 region is CASSFPSDTEAFL. Here the CDR3 DNA reads TGTGCCAGCAGCTTTCCCAGTGACACTGAAGCTTTCCTT.

This chain connects TRBV27 to TRBJ2-1; TRBD2 matches 8 bases. From germline, CDR1 is MNHEY and CDR2 SMNVEV (reference sequence). The CDR3 spans 16 residues. The V gene end was trimmed by 7 bases and the J gene end by 5 bases; junction bases not matched to a gene: 13. The CDR3 loop reads CASNPDGTSYDNEQFF. Here the CDR3 DNA reads TGTGCCAGCAATCCGGACGGGACTAGTTATGACAATGAGCAGTTCTTC.

The chain uses TRBV4-1 and TRBJ2-7, with 10 nucleotides matching TRBD2. The CDR3 consists of 15 residues. J gave up 4 bases and V 3 bases, and 6 bases lay outside the gene matches. Germline V gene data show CDR1 as MGHRA and CDR2 as YSYEKL. Here the CDR3 reads CASSQTSGRTYEQYF. CDR3 coding DNA: TGCGCCAGCAGCCAGACTAGCGGGCGGACTTACGAGCAGTACTTC.

This clonotype has ten or more counts. The chain has TRBV5-1 and TRBJ2-7; D is undetermined. The germline V gene encodes CDR1 SGHRS and CDR2 YFSETQ. Trimming pared 0 bases from V and 6 bases from J, leaving 10 bases between. The CDR3 covers 13 residues. The CDR3 loop is CASSLVGTSEQYF. The CDR3 DNA reads as TGCGCCAGCAGCTTGGTGGGCACGAGCGAGCAGTACTTC.

This clonotype was observed a handful of times. Mismatch with germline at one junction end may stem from a read error. V usage is TRBV28 and J usage is TRBJ2-1, with TRBD1 as a possible D gene (6 bases). The CDR3 sequence is 11 residues long. Germline V CDR1 and CDR2: MDHEN, SYDVKM. The CDR3 sequence is CACRRDNEQFF. The CDR3 DNA reads TGTGCCTGCCGTCGGGACAATGAGCAGTTTTTC.

Concerning this clonotype: This may come from a read error, since a much larger clone is one base off. This chain uses TRBV7-3 with TRBJ2-3, with 14 bases fitting TRBD2. The V gene end was trimmed by 5 bases and the J gene end by 8 bases; junction bases not matched to a gene: 12. Germline V gene sequence: CDR1 SGHTA, CDR2 FQGTGA. This CDR3 has 17 amino acids. CDR3 loop: CASSVGLAGGVGVTQYF. CDR3 DNA sequence: TGTGCCAGCAGCGTCGGACTAGCGGGAGGAGTGGGTGTTACGCAGTATTTT.

Many counts were recorded for this clonotype. V usage is TRBV7-8 and J usage is TRBJ2-7; D gene uncertain. Germline CDR1 SGHVS, CDR2 FQNEAQ. The CDR3 has 12 amino acids. V was cut by 5 bases and J by 7 bases, with 12 bases left in between. The CDR3 bases are TGTGCCAGCAGCCTACGATTTGGGGAGCAGTACTTC. It yields the protein CASSLRFGEQYF.

This clonotype was observed a few times. CDR3 sequence: CASSWTSGGAVPTYNEQFF. DNA for the CDR3: TGTGCCAGCAGCTGGACTAGCGGGGGGGCCGTTCCGACCTACAATGAGCAGTTCTTC. The chain couples TRBV7-2 to TRBJ2-1; 15 nucleotides match TRBD2. V lost 4 bases to trimming and J lost 2 bases; unmatched junction nucleotides: 9. CDR3 length: 19 residues. CDR1 is SGHTA and CDR2 is FQGNSA in the germline V gene.

This clonotype has a count of ten or more. V is TRBV28 and J is TRBJ2-3; D gene unclear. The germline V and J ends were trimmed by 3 bases and 0 bases, with 7 bases remaining between them. Germline-derived CDR1 and CDR2 are MDHEN and SYDVKM. This CDR3 contains 14 residues. The CDR3 spells CASSFGRSTDTQYF. As DNA, the CDR3 is TGTGCCAGCAGTTTTGGGCGGAGCACAGATACGCAGTATTTT.

The gene calls are TRBV4-3 and TRBJ1-4, with 9 positions matching TRBD1. This CDR3 has 16 residues. Per germline, CDR1 LGHNA and CDR2 YSLEER. V was clipped by 0 bases and J by 7 bases; unmatched bases: 6. The CDR3 region is CASSQDRDRDSEKLFF. The CDR3 coding sequence is TGCGCCAGCAGCCAAGACCGGGACAGGGATTCTGAAAAACTGTTTTTT.

This chain connects TRBV20-1 to TRBJ2-7; 13 bases fit TRBD2. This CDR3 has 16 amino acids. CDR1 and CDR2 from the germline V gene are DFQATT and SNEGSKA (reference sequence). The J segment lost 4 bases and the V segment lost 1 base, leaving 7 bases of the junction unmatched. The chain's CDR3 is CSARGTSGSLEYEQYF. The CDR3 region has the DNA TGCAGTGCTAGAGGGACTAGCGGGAGTCTGGAGTACGAGCAGTACTTC.

The rearrangement links TRBV3-1 to TRBJ2-5; 11 nucleotides agree with TRBD2. Germline-derived CDR1 and CDR2 are LGHDT and YNNKEL (reference sequence). V was clipped by 3 bases and J by 3 bases; unmatched bases: 9. This CDR3 spans 17 amino acids. The chain's CDR3 is CASSQEPSGGPEETQYF. CDR3 DNA sequence: TGTGCCAGCAGCCAGGAGCCTAGCGGGGGGCCCGAAGAGACCCAGTACTTC.

This clonotype was recorded many times. The junction differs from germline at one of its ends, possibly a read error. This rearrangement joins TRBV6-1 to TRBJ1-1; D is uncertain. CDR1 MNHNS and CDR2 SASEGT come from the germline V gene. The CDR3 is made up of 11 amino acids. The CDR3 DNA reads TGTGCCAGCAGTGACTTGGCAGGCGAAACTTTT. Translating gives CASSDLAGETF.

This clonotype was detected ten times or more. This chain links TRBV5-1 with TRBJ1-1; D gene uncertain. The CDR3 is 14 amino acids. Trimming stripped 0 bases from V and 2 bases from J, with 8 bases between. Germline V lookup: CDR1 SGHRS, CDR2 YFSETQ. The CDR3 reads CASSLVTDNTEAFF. The CDR3 DNA follows: TGCGCCAGCAGCTTGGTAACCGATAACACTGAAGCTTTCTTT.

The sample holds a few counts of this clonotype. V usage is TRBV4-1 and J usage is TRBJ2-3; tentatively, D is TRBD2 (5 bases). Between the trimmed V and J ends, which lost 4 bases and 4 bases, there was a span of 15 bases. CDR1 is MGHRA and CDR2 is YSYEKL in the germline V gene. The CDR3 has 15 amino acids. CDR3 protein: CASSPWALAADTQYF. The CDR3 DNA reads TGCGCCAGCAGCCCATGGGCGCTAGCAGCAGATACGCAGTATTTT.

The genes are TRBV20-1 and TRBJ2-1; 11 bases map to TRBD2. The CDR3 runs 13 residues. CDR1 and CDR2 from the germline V gene are DFQATT and SNEGSKA (reference sequence). The CDR3 region is CSPTSGSWVEQFF. CDR3 sequence (DNA): TGCAGCCCTACTAGCGGGAGCTGGGTTGAGCAGTTCTTC.

The chain employs TRBV7-2 and TRBJ2-7, with D maybe TRBD2 (5 bases). V lost 2 bases and J 1 base, leaving 15 bases between the germline ends. This CDR3 has 16 amino acids. From germline, CDR1 is SGHTA and CDR2 FQGNSA. The CDR3 sequence: CASSLYPGRASYEQYF. CDR3 coding DNA: TGTGCCAGCAGCTTATATCCGGGAAGGGCTTCCTACGAGCAGTACTTC.

This clonotype was found a few times. V and J are TRBV7-2 and TRBJ2-1; tentatively, D is TRBD2 (6 bases). CDR3 size: 16 residues. The V end was cut by 1 base, the J end by 0 bases, with 10 bases between. The germline CDR1 and CDR2 sequences are SGHTA and FQGNSA. The CDR3 nucleotides are TGTGCCAGCAGCTTAGTCCTAGCGAGCTCCTACAATGAGCAGTTCTTC. This encodes CASSLVLASSYNEQFF. The entire variable domain, with the rest obtained from reference TRBV7-2 and TRBJ2-1, is as follows: GAGVSQSPSNKVTEKGKDVELRCDPISGHTALYWYRQSLGQGLEFLIYFQGNSAPDKSGLPSDRFSAERTGGSVSTLTIQRTQQEDSAVYLCASSLVLASSYNEQFFGPGTRLTVL.

This clonotype was recorded many times. This sequence joins TRBV4-2 and TRBJ1-5, with D hard to call. The CDR3 has 14 residues. The V and J ends lost 0 bases and 6 bases respectively, with 9 bases between them. Germline V gene sequence: CDR1 LGHNA, CDR2 YNFKEQ. CDR3 DNA sequence: TGTGCCAGCAGCCAAGATTGGGGTCCTCAGCCCCAGCATTTT. Protein product: CASSQDWGPQPQHF.

This clonotype was seen ten or more times. The CDR3 sequence: CASSEAQEQETQYF. In nucleotides, the CDR3 is TGTGCCAGCAGTGAAGCCCAGGAGCAGGAGACCCAGTACTTC. This chain links TRBV2 with TRBJ2-5; D uncertain. V gave up 0 bases and J gave up 5 bases, with 10 bases separating them. Germline CDR1 SNHLY, CDR2 FYNNEI. The length of the CDR3 is 14 residues. Full variable domain (remainder filled in from reference TRBV2 and TRBJ2-5): EPEVTQTPSHQVTQMGQEVILRCVPISNHLYFYWYRQILGQKVEFLVSFYNNEISEKSEIFDDQFSVERPDGSNFTLKIRSTKLEDSAMYFCASSEAQEQETQYFGPGTRLLVL.

This clonotype was counted ten times or more. The chain couples TRBV3-1 to TRBJ2-3; 8 bases are a match to TRBD1. The CDR3 length is 16 residues. Germline V gives CDR1 LGHDT, CDR2 YNNKEL (reference sequence). The V gene end was trimmed by 0 bases and the J gene end by 5 bases; junction bases not matched to a gene: 7. This CDR3 is CASSQDRGQERDTQYF. The CDR3 bases are TGTGCCAGCAGCCAAGACAGGGGGCAGGAGAGAGATACGCAGTATTTT.